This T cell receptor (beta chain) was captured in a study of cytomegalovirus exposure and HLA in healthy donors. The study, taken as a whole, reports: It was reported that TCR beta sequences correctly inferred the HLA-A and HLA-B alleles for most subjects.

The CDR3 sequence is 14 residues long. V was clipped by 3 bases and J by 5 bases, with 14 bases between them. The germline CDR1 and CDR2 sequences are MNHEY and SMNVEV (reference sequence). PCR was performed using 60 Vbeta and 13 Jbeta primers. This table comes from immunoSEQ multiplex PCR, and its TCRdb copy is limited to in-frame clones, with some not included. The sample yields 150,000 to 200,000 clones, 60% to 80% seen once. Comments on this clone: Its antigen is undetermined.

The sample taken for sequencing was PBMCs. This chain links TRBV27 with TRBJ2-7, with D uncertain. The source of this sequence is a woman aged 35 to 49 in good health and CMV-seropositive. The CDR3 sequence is CASSFTGAFDEQYF. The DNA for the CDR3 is TGTGCCAGCAGTTTTACGGGTGCTTTCGACGAGCAGTACTTC.